This T cell receptor (beta chain) was observed in a study of patients and donors after allogeneic stem cell transplantation. TCRdb re-called the RT-PCR reads with MiXCR, one entry per CDR3 protein. The data contain about 410,000 distinct CDR3 sequences, more than 15% of them singletons. Germline values: CDR1 DFQATT, CDR2 SNEGSKA (reference sequence). V lost 3 bases, J lost 4 bases, and 18 bases lay in between. This CDR3 is built from 15 residues. The sequence derives from a human donor who was either an allogeneic HSCT recipient or a stem cell or donor lymphocyte infusion donor (not recorded which). It is not recorded whose cells these are; they may come from a transplant donor. The gene calls are TRBV20-1 and TRBJ1-1; no clear D gene. Sequencing was carried out using blood, either unsorted or a sorted T cell fraction (not recorded which). CDR3 nucleotides: TGCAGTGCTAGTGCGATAGGGAGAGTTGGCACTGAAGCTTTCTTT. This sequence encodes CSASAIGRVGTEAFF.